One and the same sample provided the 4 T cell receptor beta chains below, sequenced in a study of sequential checkpoint blockade in melanoma. Noted treatment: randomized to nivolumab then ipilimumab (arm A) or the reverse (arm B). TCRdb keeps only in-frame clones here, not all; method: immunoSEQ multiplex PCR. The table has approximately 5,700 clones, under 60% seen once. This material consisted of CD8+ T cells sorted from blood (inferred from file names), taken from a patient given nivolumab and ipilimumab in sequence. The receptors here all came from a human donor with melanoma.

This chain connects TRBV11-2 to TRBJ1-4; D call uncertain. V lost 5 bases, J lost 3 bases, and 13 bases lay in between. Germline CDR1 is SGHAT and CDR2 is FQNNGV. This CDR3 comprises 15 residues. Written as DNA, the CDR3 is TGTGCCAGCAGCCAAGAGGCGATACCTAATGAAAAACTGTTTTTT. The encoded protein is CASSQEAIPNEKLFF. Drawing the rest from reference TRBV11-2 and TRBJ1-4, the complete variable domain is EAGVAQSPRYKIIEKRQSVAFWCNPISGHATLYWYQQILGQGPKLLIQFQNNGVVDDSQLPKDRFSAERLKGVDSTLKIQPAKLEDSAVYLCASSQEAIPNEKLFFGSGTQLSVL.

V and J are TRBV6-5 and TRBJ1-2, with 9 bases fitting TRBD1. The CDR3 contains 15 residues. Germline-derived CDR1 and CDR2 are MNHEY and SVGAGI. Germline trimming cut 9 bases from V and 4 bases from J; bases unmatched to any gene: 12. The CDR3 DNA follows: TGTGCCAGGGGGGACAGGGTCCCGCCCCTCTATGGCTACACCTTC. It codes for CARGDRVPPLYGYTF.

This clone occurred a few times. CDR3: CASSKGLPGELFF. As DNA, the CDR3 is TGTGCCAGCAGCAAGGGGTTACCCGGGGAGCTGTTTTTT. The chain links TRBV7-1 to TRBJ2-2, with D possibly matching TRBD1 (5 bases). TRBV7-1 qualifies as an ORF whose function is uncertain. This CDR3 spans 13 amino acids. Trimming pared 5 bases from V and 6 bases from J, leaving 10 bases between.

V and J are TRBV30 and TRBJ2-7; weak D call: TRBD2 (5 bases). Germline CDR1 and CDR2: GTSNPN and SVGIG (reference sequence). Deletions cut 6 bases from V and 7 bases from J, with 13 bases between. There are 11 residues in the CDR3. CDR3 coding DNA: TGTGCCTGCCACCTCACGGGGGAGCAGTACTTC. Protein sequence: CACHLTGEQYF.